Presented here are 3 T cell receptor beta chains from one specimen sequenced in a study of tumor-infiltrating lymphocytes in primary liver carcinoma. With a constant-region primer, TCR beta cDNA was made from approximately 500 ng of total RNA. ARM-PCR was slightly modified, and three nested multiplex PCR rounds with it gave rise to the TCR beta libraries. PCR rounds one and two used TRBV1-TRBV30 forward primers with a C-beta reverse primer for approximately 10 cycles each. TCRdb re-called the multiplex PCR reads through MiXCR, storing one row per CDR3 protein. The sample consists of about 20,000 distinct CDR3 sequences, over 65% of them appearing once. Total RNA and DNA came together from around 20-30 mg of bulk tissue without cell sorting. The sequencing sample was made of liver tumor tissue from sampling region 1. Documented subset: tumor region T1, superior pole. The receptors shown here come from a middle-aged man with primary liver carcinoma and hepatitis B virus infection.

The chain uses TRBV5-1 and TRBJ2-3; D unresolved. The CDR3 has 15 amino acids. V gave up 10 bases and J gave up 2 bases, with 20 bases separating them. Germline V gives CDR1 SGHRS, CDR2 YFSETQ. The CDR3 loop is CAGEPVVGVTDTQYF. CDR3 DNA: TGCGCCGGCGAACCGGTCGTGGGTGTCACAGATACGCAGTATTTT.

Note on this clonotype: Mismatch with germline at one junction end may stem from a read error. The chain joins TRBV11-2 to TRBJ1-1; 7 positions agree with TRBD1. Germline lookup yields CDR1 SGHAT and CDR2 FQNNGV. The CDR3 is 16 residues long. The CDR3 coding sequence is TGTGCCAGCATCCCATTCAGGGGGTTGGTGAACACTGAAGCCTTCTTT. Translated: CASIPFRGLVNTEAFF.

In this sample, this clonotype turned up many times. The chain carries TRBV29-1 and TRBJ2-5, with 8 bases that match TRBD1. The CDR3 sequence is 14 residues long. CDR1 and CDR2 from the germline V gene are SQVTM and ANQGSEA. V lost 5 bases and J lost 4; bases outside the gene matches: 9. The CDR3 is CSVKGQGVGETQYF. Here the CDR3 DNA reads TGCAGCGTTAAAGGACAGGGCGTGGGAGAGACCCAGTACTTC.